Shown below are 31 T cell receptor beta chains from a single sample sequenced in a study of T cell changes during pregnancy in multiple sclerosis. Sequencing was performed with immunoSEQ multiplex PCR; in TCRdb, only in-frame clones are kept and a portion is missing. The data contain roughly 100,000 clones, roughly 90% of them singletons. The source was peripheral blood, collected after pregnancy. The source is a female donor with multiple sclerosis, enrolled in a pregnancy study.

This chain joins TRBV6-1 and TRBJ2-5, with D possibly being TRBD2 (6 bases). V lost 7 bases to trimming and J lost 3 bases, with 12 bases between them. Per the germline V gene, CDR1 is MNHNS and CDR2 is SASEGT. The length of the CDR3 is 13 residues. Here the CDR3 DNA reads TGTGCCAGCATGGTAACGGGAGAAGAGACCCAGTACTTC. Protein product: CASMVTGEETQYF.

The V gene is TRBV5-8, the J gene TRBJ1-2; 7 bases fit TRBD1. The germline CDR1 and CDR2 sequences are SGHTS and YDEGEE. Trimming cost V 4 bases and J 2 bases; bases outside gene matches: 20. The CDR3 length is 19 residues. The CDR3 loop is CASSGTTLLITGVNYGYTF. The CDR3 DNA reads TGTGCCAGCAGCGGCACTACACTCCTTATTACAGGGGTAAACTATGGCTACACCTTC.

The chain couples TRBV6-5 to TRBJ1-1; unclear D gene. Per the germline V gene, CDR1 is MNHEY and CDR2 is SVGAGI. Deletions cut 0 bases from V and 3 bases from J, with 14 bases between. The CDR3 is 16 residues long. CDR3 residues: CASSYSTGGWHTEAFF. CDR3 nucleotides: TGTGCCAGCAGTTACTCGACTGGAGGGTGGCACACTGAAGCTTTCTTT.

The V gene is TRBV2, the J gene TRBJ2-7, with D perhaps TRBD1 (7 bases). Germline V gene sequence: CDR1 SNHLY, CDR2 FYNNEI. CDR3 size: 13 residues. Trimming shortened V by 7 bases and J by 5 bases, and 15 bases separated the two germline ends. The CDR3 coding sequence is TGTGCCAGCACAGGGGGGTTAGGGAACGAGCAGTACTTC. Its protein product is CASTGGLGNEQYF. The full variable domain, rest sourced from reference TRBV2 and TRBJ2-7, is EPEVTQTPSHQVTQMGQEVILRCVPISNHLYFYWYRQILGQKVEFLVSFYNNEISEKSEIFDDQFSVERPDGSNFTLKIRSTKLEDSAMYFCASTGGLGNEQYFGPGTRLTVT.

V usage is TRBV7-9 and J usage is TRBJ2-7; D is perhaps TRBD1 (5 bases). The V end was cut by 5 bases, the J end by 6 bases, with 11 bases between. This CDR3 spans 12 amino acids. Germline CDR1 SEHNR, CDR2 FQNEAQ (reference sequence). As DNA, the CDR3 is TGTGCCAGCAGCCCCCCGGACACCGAGCAGTACTTC. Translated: CASSPPDTEQYF.

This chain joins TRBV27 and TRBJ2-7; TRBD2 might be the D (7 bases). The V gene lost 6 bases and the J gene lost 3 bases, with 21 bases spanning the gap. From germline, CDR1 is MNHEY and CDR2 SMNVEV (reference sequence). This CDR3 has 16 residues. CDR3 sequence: CASSRWGGTSFYEQYF. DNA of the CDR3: TGTGCCAGCAGCCGATGGGGGGGCACATCTTTCTACGAGCAGTACTTC.

The CDR3 protein is CASRYTHTDTQYF. In DNA form, the CDR3 reads TGTGCCAGCAGATACACCCACACAGATACGCAGTATTTT. V is TRBV6-1 and J is TRBJ2-3; no clear D gene. This CDR3 comprises 13 residues. Germline CDR1 and CDR2: MNHNS and SASEGT. The germline V and J ends were trimmed by 6 bases and 2 bases, with 9 bases remaining between them.

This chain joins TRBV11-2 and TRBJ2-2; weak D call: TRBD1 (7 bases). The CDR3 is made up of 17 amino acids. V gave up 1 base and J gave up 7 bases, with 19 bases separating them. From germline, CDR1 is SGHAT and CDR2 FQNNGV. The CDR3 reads CASSLAHVPGGSGELFF. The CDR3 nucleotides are TGTGCCAGCAGCTTAGCCCACGTACCAGGGGGGAGCGGGGAGCTGTTTTTT.

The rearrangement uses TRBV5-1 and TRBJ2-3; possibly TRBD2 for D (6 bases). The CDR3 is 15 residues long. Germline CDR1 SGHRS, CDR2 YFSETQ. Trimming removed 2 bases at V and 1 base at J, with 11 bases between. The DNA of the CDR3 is TGCGCCAGCAGCTTACGGGGGATGGGCACAGATACGCAGTATTTT. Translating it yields CASSLRGMGTDTQYF.

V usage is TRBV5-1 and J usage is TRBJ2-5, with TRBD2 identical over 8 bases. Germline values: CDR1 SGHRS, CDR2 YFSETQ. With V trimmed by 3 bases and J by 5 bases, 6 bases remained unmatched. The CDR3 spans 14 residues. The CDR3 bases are TGCGCCAGCAGCTCGATAGCGGGGCGGGAGACCCAGTACTTC. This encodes CASSSIAGRETQYF.

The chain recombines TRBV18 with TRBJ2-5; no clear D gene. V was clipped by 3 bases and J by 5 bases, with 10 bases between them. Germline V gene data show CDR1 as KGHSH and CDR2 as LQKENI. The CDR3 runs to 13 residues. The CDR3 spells CASSPSNLETQYF. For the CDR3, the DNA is TGTGCCAGCTCACCTAGTAACCTGGAGACCCAGTACTTC.

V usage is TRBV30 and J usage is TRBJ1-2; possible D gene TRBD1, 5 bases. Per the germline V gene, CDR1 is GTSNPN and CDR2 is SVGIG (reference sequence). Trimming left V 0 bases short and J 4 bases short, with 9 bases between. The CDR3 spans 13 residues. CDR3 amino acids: CAWSVGGTYGYTF. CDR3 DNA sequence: TGTGCCTGGAGTGTGGGAGGGACCTATGGCTACACCTTC.

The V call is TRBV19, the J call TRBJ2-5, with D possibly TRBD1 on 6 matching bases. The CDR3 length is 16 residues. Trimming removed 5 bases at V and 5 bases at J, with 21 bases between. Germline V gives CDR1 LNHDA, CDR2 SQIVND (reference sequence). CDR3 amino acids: CASSLSNPGQLETQYF. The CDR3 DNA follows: TGTGCCAGTAGTCTTAGCAACCCTGGACAGTTGGAGACCCAGTACTTC.

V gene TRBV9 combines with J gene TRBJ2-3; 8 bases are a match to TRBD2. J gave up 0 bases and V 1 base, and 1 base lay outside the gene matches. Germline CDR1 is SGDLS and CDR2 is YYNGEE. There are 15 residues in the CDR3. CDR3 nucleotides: TGTGCCAGCAGCGTAAGGACTAGCAGCACAGATACGCAGTATTTT. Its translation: CASSVRTSSTDTQYF. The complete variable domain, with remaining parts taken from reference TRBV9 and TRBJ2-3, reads DSGVTQTPKHLITATGQRVTLRCSPRSGDLSVYWYQQSLDQGLQFLIQYYNGEERAKGNILERFSAQQFPDLHSELNLSSLELGDSALYFCASSVRTSSTDTQYFGPGTRLTVL.

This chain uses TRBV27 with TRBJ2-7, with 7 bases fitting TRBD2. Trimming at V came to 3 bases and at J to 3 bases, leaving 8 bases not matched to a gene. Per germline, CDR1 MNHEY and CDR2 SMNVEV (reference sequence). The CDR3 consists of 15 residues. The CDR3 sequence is CASSFGGGFHYEQYF. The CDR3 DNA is TGTGCCAGCAGTTTCGGCGGGGGTTTTCACTACGAGCAGTACTTC.

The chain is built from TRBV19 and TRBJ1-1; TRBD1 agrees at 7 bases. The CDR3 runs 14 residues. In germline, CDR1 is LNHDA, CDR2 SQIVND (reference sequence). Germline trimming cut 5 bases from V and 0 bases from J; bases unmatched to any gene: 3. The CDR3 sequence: CASSFDRVNTEAFF. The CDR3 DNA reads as TGTGCCAGTAGTTTCGACAGGGTGAACACTGAAGCTTTCTTT.

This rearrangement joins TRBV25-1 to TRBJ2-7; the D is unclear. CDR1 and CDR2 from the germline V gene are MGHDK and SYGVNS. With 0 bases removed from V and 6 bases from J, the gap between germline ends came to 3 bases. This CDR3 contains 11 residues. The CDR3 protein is CASSEYLEQYF. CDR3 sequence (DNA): TGTGCCAGCAGTGAATATCTCGAGCAGTACTTC.

In DNA form, the CDR3 reads TGTGCCAGCAGGGGTCTGAACACTGAAGCTTTCTTT. Translating it yields CASRGLNTEAFF. This chain links TRBV19 with TRBJ1-1, with D possibly matching TRBD1 (6 bases). Trimming left V 9 bases short and J 0 bases short, with 8 bases between. CDR1 and CDR2 from the germline V gene are LNHDA and SQIVND (reference sequence). The length of the CDR3 is 12 residues.

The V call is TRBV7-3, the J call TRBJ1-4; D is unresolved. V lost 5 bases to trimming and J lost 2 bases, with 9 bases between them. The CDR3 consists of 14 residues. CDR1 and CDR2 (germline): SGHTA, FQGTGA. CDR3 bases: TGTGCCAGCAGCCTAGAAGCGACTAATGAAAAACTGTTTTTT. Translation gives CASSLEATNEKLFF. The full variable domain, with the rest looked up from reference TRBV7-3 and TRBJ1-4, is GAGVSQTPSNKVTEKGKYVELRCDPISGHTALYWYRQSLGQGPEFLIYFQGTGAADDSGLPNDRFFAVRPEGSVSTLKIQRTERGDSAVYLCASSLEATNEKLFFGSGTQLSVL.

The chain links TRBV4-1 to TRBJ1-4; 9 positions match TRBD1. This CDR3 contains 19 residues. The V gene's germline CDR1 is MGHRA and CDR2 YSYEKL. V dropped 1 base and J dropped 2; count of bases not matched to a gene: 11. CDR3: CASSQGGRGDRATNEKLFF. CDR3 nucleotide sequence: TGCGCCAGCAGCCAAGGTGGTAGGGGGGACAGGGCTACTAATGAAAAACTGTTTTTT.

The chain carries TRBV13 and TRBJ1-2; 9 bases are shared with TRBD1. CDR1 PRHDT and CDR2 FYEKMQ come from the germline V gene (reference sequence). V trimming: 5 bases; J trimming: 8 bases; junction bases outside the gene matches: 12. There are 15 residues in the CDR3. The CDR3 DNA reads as TGTGCCAGCAGCCCCAGGACAGGGGTTATGGCGGGCTACACCTTC. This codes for CASSPRTGVMAGYTF.

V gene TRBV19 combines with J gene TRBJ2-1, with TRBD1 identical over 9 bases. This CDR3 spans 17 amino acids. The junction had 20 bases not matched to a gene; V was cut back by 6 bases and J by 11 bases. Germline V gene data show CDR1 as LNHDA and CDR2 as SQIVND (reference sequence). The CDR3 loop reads CASRSTGTGKKGPQQFF. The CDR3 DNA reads TGTGCCAGTAGATCTACCGGGACAGGGAAAAAGGGTCCCCAGCAGTTCTTC. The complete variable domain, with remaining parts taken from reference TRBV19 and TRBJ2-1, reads DGGITQSPKYLFRKEGQNVTLSCEQNLNHDAMYWYRQDPGQGLRLIYYSQIVNDFQKGDIAEGYSVSREKKESFPLTVTSAQKNPTAFYLCASRSTGTGKKGPQQFFGPGTRLTVL.

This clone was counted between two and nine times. The CDR3 here is CASSQRGDSYEQYF. For the CDR3, the DNA is TGTGCCAGCAGCCAGCGGGGGGACTCCTACGAGCAGTACTTC. The chain uses TRBV6-1 and TRBJ2-7, with 9 positions matching TRBD2. The V gene's germline CDR1 is MNHNS and CDR2 SASEGT. CDR3 length: 14 amino acids. After removal of 6 bases from V and 0 bases from J, the junction contained 3 bases not matched to a gene.

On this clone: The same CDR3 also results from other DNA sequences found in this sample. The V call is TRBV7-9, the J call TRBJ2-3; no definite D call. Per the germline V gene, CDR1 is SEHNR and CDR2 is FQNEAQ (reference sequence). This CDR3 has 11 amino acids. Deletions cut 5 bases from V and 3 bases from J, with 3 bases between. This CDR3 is CASSQTDTQYF. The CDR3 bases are TGTGCCAGCAGCCAAACAGATACGCAGTATTTT.

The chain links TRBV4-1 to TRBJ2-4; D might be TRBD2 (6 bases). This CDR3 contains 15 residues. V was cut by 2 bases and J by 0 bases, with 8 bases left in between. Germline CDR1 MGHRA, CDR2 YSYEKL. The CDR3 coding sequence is TGCGCCAGCAGCCAATTGGGACTAGCCAAAAACATTCAGTACTTC. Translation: CASSQLGLAKNIQYF.

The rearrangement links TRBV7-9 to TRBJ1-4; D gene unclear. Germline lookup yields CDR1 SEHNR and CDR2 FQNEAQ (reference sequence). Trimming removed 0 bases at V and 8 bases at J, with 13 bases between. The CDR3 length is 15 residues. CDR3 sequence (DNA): TGTGCCAGCAGCTTAGCGCTTCCGGGTTTAGAAAAACTGTTTTTT. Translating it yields CASSLALPGLEKLFF.

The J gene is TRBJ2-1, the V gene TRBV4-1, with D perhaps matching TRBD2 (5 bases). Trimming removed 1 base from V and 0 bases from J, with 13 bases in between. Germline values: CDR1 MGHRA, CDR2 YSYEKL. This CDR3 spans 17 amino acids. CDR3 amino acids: CASSQGQTRHSYNEQFF. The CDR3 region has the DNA TGCGCCAGCAGCCAAGGACAAACTAGGCACTCCTACAATGAGCAGTTCTTC.

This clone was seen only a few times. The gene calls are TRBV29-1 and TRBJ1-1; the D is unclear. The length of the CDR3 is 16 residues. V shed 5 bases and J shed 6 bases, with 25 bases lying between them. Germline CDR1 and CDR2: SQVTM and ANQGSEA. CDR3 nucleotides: TGCAGCGTTCAAGGGTCGGAAGGAATCAAGAGGGCTGAAGCTTTCTTT. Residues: CSVQGSEGIKRAEAFF.

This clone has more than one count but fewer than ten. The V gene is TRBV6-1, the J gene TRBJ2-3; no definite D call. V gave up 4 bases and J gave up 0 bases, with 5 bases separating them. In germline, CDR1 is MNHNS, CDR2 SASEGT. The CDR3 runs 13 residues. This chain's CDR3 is CASSAPSTDTQYF. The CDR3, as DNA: TGTGCCAGCAGTGCCCCAAGCACAGATACGCAGTATTTT.

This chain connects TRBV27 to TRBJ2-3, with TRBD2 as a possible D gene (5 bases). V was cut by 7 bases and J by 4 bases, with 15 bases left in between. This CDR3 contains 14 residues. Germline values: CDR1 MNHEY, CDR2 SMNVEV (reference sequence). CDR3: CASTLGGFSDTQYF. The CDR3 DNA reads TGTGCCAGCACCCTTGGAGGATTTTCAGATACGCAGTATTTT.

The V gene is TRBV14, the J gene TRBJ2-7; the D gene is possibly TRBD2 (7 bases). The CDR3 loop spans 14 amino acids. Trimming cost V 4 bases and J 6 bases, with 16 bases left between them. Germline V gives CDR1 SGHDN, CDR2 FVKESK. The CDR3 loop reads CASSPLAGEGEQYF. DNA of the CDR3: TGTGCCAGCAGCCCACTGGCAGGGGAGGGCGAGCAGTACTTC.